This T cell receptor beta chain was identified during a study of CD8 T cells in Susac syndrome. Roughly 0.45 to 1 ug RNA was reverse transcribed with random hexamers. The immunoSEQ assay covered 54 Vbeta and 13 Jbeta segments for CDR3. TCRdb redid the calling of the immunoSEQ multiplex PCR reads with MiXCR, one entry per CDR3 protein. The data hold around 170,000 distinct CDR3 sequences, with almost 96% observed a single time. The germline CDR1 and CDR2 sequences are SNHLY and FYNNEI. The V end was cut by 6 bases, the J end by 0 bases, with 6 bases between. CDR3 size: 14 residues. Sequencing of TCR beta was performed on blood CD8+ T cells and on blood CD4+ T cells. The CD8+ and CD4+ T cells were negatively isolated, with the TEMRA cells enriched by FACS.

Input material: CD4+ T cells from PBMCs. The chain is built from TRBV2 and TRBJ2-6; D is ambiguous. This receptor was identified in a human donor with Susac syndrome. CDR3 coding DNA: TGTGCCAGCAGAGGATACTCTGGGGCCAACGTCCTGACTTTC. Amino acids: CASRGYSGANVLTF.